This T cell receptor (beta chain) was captured by sequencing in a study of blood T cells in healthy people across ages. Study-level information: Template switching caught about one barcoded beta molecule for each two T cells.

Findings and caveats of the study: The long-lived group displayed more naive CD4+ cells, plus higher diversity, than the aged donors did. Strongly correlated with naive T cell percentage was TCR beta diversity.

This clonotype has ten or more counts. The antigen is undetermined. The V and J ends lost 0 bases and 4 bases respectively, with 10 bases between them. Germline-derived CDR1 and CDR2 are SQVTM and ANQGSEA. CDR3 size: 14 residues. Combining a sample-barcoded 5' primer with a J-beta primer mix, a second PCR ran for roughly 7 to 11 cycles. There were at least 3 million CDR3-containing paired-end reads obtained from each sample. MiXCR, run by TCRdb on the 5' RACE reads, gives a single entry per CDR3 protein. The data show hundreds of thousands of distinct CDR3 sequences, around 43% seen once. The genes are TRBV29-1 and TRBJ2-1; a weak D match, TRBD2 (6 bases). The sequenced sample was blood. The TCR originated in a man older than 75 in good health. CDR3 region: CSVEEGGSYNEQFF. CDR3 sequence (DNA): TGCAGCGTTGAAGAGGGAGGATCGTACAATGAGCAGTTCTTC.